The source of this TCR beta chain is a study of shared clonotypes between healthy human individuals. Study as a whole: Sampling drew on donors who were a couple of women and a few men aged 18 to 49.

Running of the assay took place at deep level. Measured with immunoSEQ multiplex PCR; TCRdb has only the in-frame clones, and not every one. The sample lists roughly 2.2 million clones, approximately 93% occurring once. Donors, without exception, were Caucasian adults residing in Nashville, Tennessee. The germline gives CDR1 SGHTA, CDR2 FQGTGA. The CDR3 sequence is 13 residues long. V lost 6 bases, J lost 2 bases, and 10 bases lay in between. Material for sequencing was naive CD4+ T cells from PBMCs. Stated subset: CD45RA+ positively selected. The chain couples TRBV7-3 to TRBJ2-5; D gene ambiguous. This clonotype originated in a man aged 18 to 30 in good health. Some clones in this sample may be carry-over from other donors' samples. The CDR3 region is CASSAGVQETQYF. The CDR3 DNA sequence: TGTGCCAGCAGTGCAGGAGTTCAAGAGACCCAGTACTTC. Drawing the rest from reference TRBV7-3 and TRBJ2-5, the complete variable domain is GAGVSQTPSNKVTEKGKYVELRCDPISGHTALYWYRQSLGQGPEFLIYFQGTGAADDSGLPNDRFFAVRPEGSVSTLKIQRTERGDSAVYLCASSAGVQETQYFGPGTRLLVL.